A single sample gave rise to the 11 T cell receptor beta chains below, sequenced in a study of T cell repertoires in cytomegalovirus infection (dated by TCRdb to about 2019). The treatment or condition label, read with the paper, signifies: in vitro stimulation with specific CMV peptide epitopes to enrich CMV-specific T cells. Sequenced using an Illumina HiSeq 1500. TCRdb handled the public reads itself, with Q25 trimming in fastp and clone calling in MiXCR, and kept productive beta chains. Rows with a matching CDR3 protein are joined into one entry that keeps the most common DNA and genes. The sample data list approximately 300,000 distinct CDR3 sequences, and roughly 29% of these were observed just once. The ten largest clonotypes hold around 18% of the sample. These receptors are not linked to any known antigen. Sequences were derived from cultured PBMCs, sampled from culture after CMV antigen stimulation. The receptors stem from a human donor in good health (CMV status not recorded). Some clones in this sample may be carry-over from other donors' samples.

The CDR3 region is CASSFLLVPADTEAFF. The CDR3 DNA sequence: TGTGCCAGCAGTTTCCTGCTTGTCCCAGCGGACACTGAAGCTTTCTTT. The chain joins TRBV12-3 or TRBV12-4 to TRBJ1-1; unclear D gene. This CDR3 spans 16 amino acids. Trimming left V 3 bases short and J 3 bases short, with 17 bases between.

The chain employs TRBV6-1 and TRBJ1-5; D is perhaps TRBD1 (5 bases). CDR1 and CDR2 (germline): MNHNS, SASEGT. V shed 0 bases and J shed 9 bases, with 12 bases lying between them. The CDR3 covers 14 residues. The CDR3 reads CASSEAGRARPQHF. The CDR3 region has the DNA TGTGCCAGCAGTGAAGCGGGCAGGGCTCGGCCCCAGCATTTT.

This clonotype was seen repeatedly, ten times or more. The chain has TRBV6-1 and TRBJ1-1; D ambiguous. The V gene lost 1 base and the J gene lost 1 base, with 10 bases spanning the gap. Germline values: CDR1 MNHNS, CDR2 SASEGT. The CDR3 is 15 residues long. The CDR3 nucleotides read TGTGCCAGCAGTGAAGGCGTTGGTCGGAACACTGAAGCTTTCTTT. It encodes CASSEGVGRNTEAFF.

The table lists this clonotype with many counts. V is TRBV7-2 and J is TRBJ2-2; 8 nucleotides agree with TRBD2. This CDR3 contains 16 residues. The junction had 6 bases not matched to a gene; V was cut back by 5 bases and J by 1 base. The germline V gene has CDR1 SGHTA and CDR2 FQGNSA. This chain's CDR3 is CASSRTSGRNTGELFF. The CDR3 coding sequence is TGTGCCAGCAGCCGTACGAGCGGGAGGAACACCGGGGAGCTGTTTTTT. Together with reference TRBV7-2 and TRBJ2-2, the CDR3 gives the full variable domain: GAGVSQSPSNKVTEKGKDVELRCDPISGHTALYWYRQSLGQGLEFLIYFQGNSAPDKSGLPSDRFSAERTGGSVSTLTIQRTQQEDSAVYLCASSRTSGRNTGELFFGEGSRLTVL.

This chain links TRBV20-1 with TRBJ2-2; D perhaps matches TRBD2 (5 bases). CDR3 size: 17 residues. The germline CDR1 and CDR2 sequences are DFQATT and SNEGSKA (reference sequence). CDR3 DNA: TGCAGAGCTTCGCGGCTTGGACTCCTTAGGGACACCGGGGAGCTGTTTTTT. Amino acids: CRASRLGLLRDTGELFF.

The rearrangement joins TRBV29-1 to TRBJ2-4, with D tentatively TRBD1 or TRBD2 (5 bases each). Germline V gene data show CDR1 as SQVTM and CDR2 as ANQGSEA. The CDR3 is made up of 14 amino acids. V was clipped by 4 bases and J by 1 base, with 11 bases between them. CDR3 sequence: CSVVRDAAKNIQYF. Written as DNA, the CDR3 is TGCAGCGTTGTCCGGGACGCGGCCAAAAACATTCAGTACTTC.

The CDR3 bases are TGTGCCAGCAGCTTCGGGACAGGGGGCTGGGGGACTGAAGCTTTCTTT. It specifies CASSFGTGGWGTEAFF. The chain links TRBV5-6 to TRBJ1-1, with 12 bases identical to TRBD1. Germline V gives CDR1 SGHDT, CDR2 YYEEEE. The CDR3 has 16 residues. V shed 2 bases and J 5 bases; nucleotides not matched to a gene: 7.

A few counts support this clonotype. V and J are TRBV6-5 and TRBJ2-1; tentatively, D is TRBD1 or TRBD2 (6 bases each). The CDR3 runs 14 residues. The V gene lost 5 bases and the J gene lost 6 bases, with 14 bases spanning the gap. Germline V gene lookup returns CDR1 MNHEY and CDR2 SVGAGI. CDR3 loop: CASSARGTINEQFF. As DNA, the CDR3 is TGTGCCAGCAGTGCCCGCGGGACAATCAATGAGCAGTTCTTC.

The V gene is TRBV29-1, the J gene TRBJ1-1; D is ambiguous. The CDR3 has 13 residues. V lost 1 base to trimming and J lost 2 bases, with 8 bases between them. From germline, CDR1 is SQVTM and CDR2 ANQGSEA. Here the CDR3 reads CSVEGPVNTEAFF. The CDR3 nucleotides are TGCAGCGTTGAAGGCCCAGTTAACACTGAAGCTTTCTTT.

This rearrangement joins TRBV6-2 or TRBV6-3 to TRBJ1-2, with 8 bases lining up with TRBD1. After removal of 6 bases from V and 4 bases from J, the junction contained 10 bases not matched to a gene. Germline V lookup: CDR1 MNHEY, CDR2 SVGEGT. The CDR3 sequence is 15 residues long. The CDR3, as DNA: TGTGCCAGCAGACCAACGACAGGGGCCAGCTATGGCTACACCTTC. Translated: CASRPTTGASYGYTF.

The chain has TRBV4-1 and TRBJ2-5; D is unclear. The V end was cut by 2 bases, the J end by 7 bases, with 11 bases between. Germline V CDR1 and CDR2: MGHRA, YSYEKL. This CDR3 comprises 13 residues. Here the CDR3 reads CASSQTTAGTQYF. CDR3 sequence (DNA): TGCGCCAGCAGCCAAACAACGGCAGGGACCCAGTACTTC.